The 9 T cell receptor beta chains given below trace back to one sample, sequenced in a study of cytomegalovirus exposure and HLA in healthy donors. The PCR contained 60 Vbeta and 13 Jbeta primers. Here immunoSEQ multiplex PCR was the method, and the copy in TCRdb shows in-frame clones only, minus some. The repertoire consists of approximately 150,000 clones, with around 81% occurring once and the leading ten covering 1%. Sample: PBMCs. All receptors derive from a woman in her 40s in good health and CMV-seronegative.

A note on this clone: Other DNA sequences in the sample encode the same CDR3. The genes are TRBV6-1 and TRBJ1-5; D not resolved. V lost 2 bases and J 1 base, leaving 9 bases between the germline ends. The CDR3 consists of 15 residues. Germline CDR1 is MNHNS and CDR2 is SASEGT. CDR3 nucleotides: TGTGCCAGCAGTGAAAGACCCGGGAGCAATCAGCCCCAGCATTTT. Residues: CASSERPGSNQPQHF.

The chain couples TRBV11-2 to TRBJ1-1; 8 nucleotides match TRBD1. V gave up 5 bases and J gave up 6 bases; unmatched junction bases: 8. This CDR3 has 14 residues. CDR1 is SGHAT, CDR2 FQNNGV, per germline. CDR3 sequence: CASSPQGAPAEAFF. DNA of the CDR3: TGTGCCAGCAGCCCCCAGGGGGCGCCGGCTGAAGCTTTCTTT.

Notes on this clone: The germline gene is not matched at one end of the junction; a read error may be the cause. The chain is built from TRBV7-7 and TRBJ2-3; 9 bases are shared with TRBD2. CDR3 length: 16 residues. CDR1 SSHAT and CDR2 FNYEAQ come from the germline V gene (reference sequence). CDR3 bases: TGTGCTAGCAGCTCACAGCGGGAGGCCGGCACAGATACGCAGTATTTT. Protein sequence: CASSSQREAGTDTQYF.

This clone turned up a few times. The CDR3 sequence: CASSLGGPFTEAFF. The CDR3 DNA reads TGTGCCAGCAGTTTAGGGGGCCCATTCACTGAAGCTTTCTTT. V usage is TRBV28 and J usage is TRBJ1-1, with D perhaps TRBD1 (6 bases). Germline-derived CDR1 and CDR2 are MDHEN and SYDVKM. Trimming took 2 bases from V and 4 from J, leaving 11 bases between them. The CDR3 sequence is 14 residues long.

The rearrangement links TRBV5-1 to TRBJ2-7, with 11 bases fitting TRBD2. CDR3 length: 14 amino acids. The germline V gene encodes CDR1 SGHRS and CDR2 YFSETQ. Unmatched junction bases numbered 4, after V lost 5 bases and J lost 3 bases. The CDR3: CASRVAGGVYEQYF. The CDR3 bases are TGCGCCAGCAGGGTAGCGGGGGGGGTCTACGAGCAGTACTTC.

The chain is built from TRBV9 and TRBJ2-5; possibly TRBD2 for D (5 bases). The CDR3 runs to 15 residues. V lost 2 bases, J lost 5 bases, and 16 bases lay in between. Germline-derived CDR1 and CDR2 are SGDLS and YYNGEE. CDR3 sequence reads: CASSVNEGSGETQYF. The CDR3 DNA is TGTGCCAGCAGCGTTAACGAGGGATCGGGCGAGACCCAGTACTTC.

The CDR3 bases are TGTGCCAGCATCCTTGTGGAGGGCGAGCAGTACTTC. As protein: CASILVEGEQYF. The V gene is TRBV7-9, the J gene TRBJ2-7; tentative D call: TRBD2 (6 bases). The CDR3 loop spans 12 amino acids. Germline V gives CDR1 SEHNR, CDR2 FQNEAQ (reference sequence). Between the trimmed V and J ends, which lost 7 bases and 6 bases, there was a span of 13 bases. The full variable domain, completed using reference TRBV7-9 and TRBJ2-7, is DTGVSQNPRHKITKRGQNVTFRCDPISEHNRLYWYRQTLGQGPEFLTYFQNEAQLEKSRLLSDRFSAERPKGSFSTLEIQRTEQGDSAMYLCASILVEGEQYFGPGTRLTVT.

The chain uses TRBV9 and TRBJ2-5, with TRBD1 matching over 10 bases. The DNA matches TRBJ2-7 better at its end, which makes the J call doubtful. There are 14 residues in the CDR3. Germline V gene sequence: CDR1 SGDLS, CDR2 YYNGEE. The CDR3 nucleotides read TGTGCCAGCTCAAAAGGGACAGGGGCCTACGAGCAGTACTTC. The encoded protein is CASSKGTGAYEQYF.

DNA for the CDR3: TGTGCCAGCAGCCAAGAACTCTTAGCGGGTCGCACCGGGGAGCTGTTTTTT. This codes for CASSQELLAGRTGELFF. The chain employs TRBV4-2 and TRBJ2-2, with TRBD2 matching over 7 bases. Germline values: CDR1 LGHNA, CDR2 YNFKEQ. V gave up 0 bases and J gave up 4 bases; unmatched junction bases: 8. The CDR3 totals 17 residues.